The 8 T cell receptor beta chains listed next were all sequenced from one sample in a study of shared clonotypes between healthy human individuals. Terminally differentiated effector memory CD45RA+ cells were excluded from the naive CD8 cells, which were CD45RO-negative and positively selected for CCR7. Method: immunoSEQ multiplex PCR; TCRdb's copy keeps in-frame clones and lacks some. The data hold about 2.1 million clones, with under 95% observed a single time. Sequenced material: naive CD8+ T cells from PBMCs. The receptors come from a young man in good health. Some clones in this sample may be carry-over from other donors' samples.

This rearrangement joins TRBV19 to TRBJ2-1; 9 positions match TRBD2. Looked up from germline, CDR1 is LNHDA and CDR2 is SQIVND (reference sequence). V shed 5 bases and J 4 bases; nucleotides not matched to a gene: 3. The CDR3 length is 14 residues. For the CDR3, the DNA is TGTGCCAGTAGTCCGACTAGCGGATACAATGAGCAGTTCTTC. Protein product: CASSPTSGYNEQFF.

CDR3 protein: CSARGGQYEAFF. In DNA form, the CDR3 reads TGCAGCGCCAGAGGGGGACAGTATGAAGCTTTCTTT. The rearrangement links TRBV29-1 to TRBJ1-1, with 7 bases identical to TRBD1. The CDR3 sequence is 12 residues long. V was pared by 7 bases and J by 7 bases, with 9 bases of the junction left unmatched. CDR1 and CDR2 from the germline V gene are SQVTM and ANQGSEA.

The rearrangement links TRBV10-3 to TRBJ1-5; D remains ambiguous. Germline-derived CDR1 and CDR2 are ENHRY and SYGVKD. The CDR3 totals 13 residues. With 10 bases removed from V and 3 bases from J, the gap between germline ends came to 13 bases. CDR3 DNA: TGTGCCACGTCGGACGGAAACAATCAGCCCCAGCATTTT. Residues: CATSDGNNQPQHF.

This chain joins TRBV11-2 and TRBJ2-1; TRBD1 aligns across 10 bases. Germline V gene data show CDR1 as SGHAT and CDR2 as FQNNGV. The CDR3 loop spans 16 amino acids. Germline trimming cut 2 bases from V and 5 bases from J; bases unmatched to any gene: 6. The CDR3 region is CASSLQRGQGHNEQFF. CDR3 coding DNA: TGTGCCAGCAGCTTACAGAGGGGACAGGGGCACAATGAGCAGTTCTTC.

The gene calls are TRBV5-5 and TRBJ1-1; 10 bases line up with TRBD1. Germline loops: CDR1 SGHKS, CDR2 YYEKEE (reference sequence). The V segment lost 7 bases and the J segment 0 bases; nucleotides outside the gene matches: 6. The CDR3 is 15 residues long. CDR3 region: CASVGDRGLNTEAFF. CDR3 DNA: TGTGCCAGCGTCGGGGACAGGGGCTTGAACACTGAAGCTTTCTTT.

The V and J genes are TRBV4-3 and TRBJ2-3; D possibly matches TRBD1 or TRBD2 (6 bases each). This CDR3 contains 21 residues. Germline loops: CDR1 LGHNA, CDR2 YSLEER. V lost 0 bases, J lost 1 base, and 26 bases lay in between. The CDR3 sequence: CASSQDRDFGAGHRGTDTQYF. In DNA form, the CDR3 reads TGCGCCAGCAGCCAAGATCGTGATTTCGGGGCGGGACATAGAGGCACAGATACGCAGTATTTT.

This sequence joins TRBV5-4 and TRBJ1-1; a weak D match, TRBD1 (6 bases). Germline CDR1 reads SGHNT; CDR2 reads YYREEE (reference sequence). The CDR3 runs to 14 residues. Trimming took off 0 bases at V and 5 bases at J, with 11 bases between the two ends. In DNA, the CDR3 is TGTGCCAGCAGCTTGGCCAGGGGTGGTACTGAAGCTTTCTTT. It translates to CASSLARGGTEAFF.

This sequence joins TRBV27 and TRBJ2-3, with unresolved D. V lost 5 bases to trimming and J lost 3 bases, with 15 bases between them. The CDR3 totals 15 residues. Germline values: CDR1 MNHEY, CDR2 SMNVEV (reference sequence). In DNA, the CDR3 is TGTGCCAGCAGTATCGGGCCCGTTAGGACAGATACGCAGTATTTT. Protein: CASSIGPVRTDTQYF.